This is a list of T cell receptor beta chains from one sample in a study of cytomegalovirus exposure and HLA in healthy donors. Assay used: immunoSEQ multiplex PCR; TCRdb lists only in-frame clones, some missing. The table lists some 150,000 clones, approximately 77% of them singletons, with approximately 1.5% in the top ten. The sequenced sample was PBMCs. All receptors come from a woman aged 40-49 years in good health and CMV-seronegative. Both conserved end residues are part of each CDR3. The D gene is left open where the match is weak. Clone size is given for some rows only: seen once, a few or many times, or a class if the clone is expanded.

v_gene: TRBV10-1
abundance: NA
len: 12
d_gene: NA
j_gene: TRBJ1-1
CDR3nt: TGCGCCAGCGGAGATGGTGGCACTGAAGCTTTCTTT
CDR3aa: CASGDGGTEAFF

v_gene: TRBV2
abundance: NA
len: 16
d_gene: TRBD2
j_gene: TRBJ2-4
CDR3nt: TGTGCCAGCAGTGAATCCTCGCGGGGGGGCTCTGACATTCAGTACTTC
CDR3aa: CASSESSRGGSDIQYF

v_gene: TRBV4-2
abundance: few
len: 15
d_gene: TRBD1
j_gene: TRBJ1-4
CDR3nt: TGTGCCAGCAGGGAACGGACAGGGGCCTCCGAAAAACTGTTTTTT
CDR3aa: CASRERTGASEKLFF

v_gene: TRBV19
abundance: NA
len: 14
d_gene: NA
j_gene: TRBJ1-5
CDR3nt: TGTGCCACTCTGGGGGGGGAGTGGAATCAGCCCCAGCATTTT
CDR3aa: CATLGGEWNQPQHF

v_gene: TRBV5-4
abundance: NA
len: 15
d_gene: TRBD1
j_gene: TRBJ1-1
CDR3nt: TGTGCCAGCAGCTTGTTTCCAGGGGGAAGCACTGAAGCTTTCTTT
CDR3aa: CASSLFPGGSTEAFF

v_gene: TRBV6-6
abundance: NA
len: 14
d_gene: NA
j_gene: TRBJ2-5
CDR3nt: TGTGCCAGCAGTCGACAGCTGGCTAAAGAGACCCAGTACTTC
CDR3aa: CASSRQLAKETQYF

v_gene: TRBV6-5
abundance: NA
len: 16
d_gene: NA
j_gene: TRBJ1-5
CDR3nt: TGTGCCAGCAGTTACTCCATCGCAGGGAGGAATCAGCCCCAGCATTTT
CDR3aa: CASSYSIAGRNQPQHF

v_gene: TRBV19
abundance: NA
len: 14
d_gene: NA
j_gene: TRBJ1-2
CDR3nt: TGTGCCAGTAGTGGGGGGGAAGGCTTCTATGGCTACACCTTC
CDR3aa: CASSGGEGFYGYTF

v_gene: TRBV5-1
abundance: NA
len: 14
d_gene: NA
j_gene: TRBJ1-5
CDR3nt: TGCGCCAGCAGCTTGGATAGTCCTAATCAGCCCCAGCATTTT
CDR3aa: CASSLDSPNQPQHF

v_gene: TRBV7-7
abundance: NA
len: 16
d_gene: NA
j_gene: TRBJ2-1
CDR3nt: TGTGCTAGCAGCTTAGTAGCGGGACAGGGTCGGGATGAGCAGTTCTTC
CDR3aa: CASSLVAGQGRDEQFF

v_gene: TRBV12-5
abundance: NA
len: 13
d_gene: TRBD1
j_gene: TRBJ1-5
CDR3nt: TGTGCTAGTGAATCCCCAGGGGGCAGGTCCCAGCATTTT
CDR3aa: CASESPGGRSQHF

v_gene: TRBV27
abundance: NA
len: 13
d_gene: NA
j_gene: TRBJ1-2
CDR3nt: TGTGCCAGCAGTTTTTCCAGGGATCACGGCTACACCTTC
CDR3aa: CASSFSRDHGYTF

v_gene: TRBV15
abundance: once
len: 15
d_gene: NA
j_gene: TRBJ1-1
CDR3nt: TGTGCCACCAGCAAGGCCGCAGGGGTGGACACTGAAGCTTTCTTT
CDR3aa: CATSKAAGVDTEAFF

v_gene: TRBV13
abundance: once
len: 13
d_gene: NA
j_gene: TRBJ1-2
CDR3nt: TGTGCCAGCAGCATGGACAGTCTATATGGCTACACCTTC
CDR3aa: CASSMDSLYGYTF

v_gene: TRBV7-9
abundance: NA
len: 14
d_gene: NA
j_gene: TRBJ1-1
CDR3nt: TGTGCCAGCAGCTTAGGAGGGCTGAACACTGAAGCTTTCTTT
CDR3aa: CASSLGGLNTEAFF

v_gene: TRBV19
abundance: NA
len: 12
d_gene: NA
j_gene: TRBJ1-2
CDR3nt: TGTGCCAGTAGTATCTATGACTATGGCTACACCTTC
CDR3aa: CASSIYDYGYTF

v_gene: TRBV11-2
abundance: NA
len: 14
d_gene: NA
j_gene: TRBJ1-2
CDR3nt: TGTGCCAGCAGCCCTTGGGACATAAACTATGGCTACACCTTC
CDR3aa: CASSPWDINYGYTF